Detailed here is one T cell receptor (beta chain). These data are taken from a study of blood T cell repertoires in COVID-19. Assay: immunoSEQ multiplex PCR; the TCRdb copy retains only in-frame clones and omits some. The sample holds under 55,000 clones; about 89% are singletons and the top ten take 2.2%. V was pared by 0 bases and J by 5 bases, with 11 bases between. The CDR3 extends over 15 amino acids. Germline V gene sequence: CDR1 SGHAT, CDR2 FQNNGV. The receptor comes from a human donor in a cohort sampled during active COVID-19. The chain links TRBV11-2 to TRBJ1-5; possibly TRBD1 for D (6 bases). The sequenced sample was peripheral blood. CDR3 protein: CASSLEQGGDQPQHF. CDR3 bases: TGTGCCAGCAGCTTAGAACAGGGCGGTGATCAGCCCCAGCATTTT.